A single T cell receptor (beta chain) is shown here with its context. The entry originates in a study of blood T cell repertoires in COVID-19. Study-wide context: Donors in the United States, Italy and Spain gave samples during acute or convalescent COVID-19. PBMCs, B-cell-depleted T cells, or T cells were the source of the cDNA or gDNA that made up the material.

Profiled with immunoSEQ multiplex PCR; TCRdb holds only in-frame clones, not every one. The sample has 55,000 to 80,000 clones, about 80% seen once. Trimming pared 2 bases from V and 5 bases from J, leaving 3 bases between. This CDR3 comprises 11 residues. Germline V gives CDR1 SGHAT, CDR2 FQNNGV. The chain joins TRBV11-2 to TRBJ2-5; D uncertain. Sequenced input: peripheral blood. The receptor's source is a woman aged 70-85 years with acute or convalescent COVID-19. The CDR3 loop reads CASSLSETQYF. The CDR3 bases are TGTGCCAGCAGCTTATCGGAGACCCAGTACTTC.